The source of this TCR beta chain is a study of cytomegalovirus exposure and HLA in healthy donors (dated by TCRdb to 2017 to 2019). For the wider study: An earlier analysis of approximately 590 of the donors reported 250 to 300 Gb of sequence data and 117 million unique TCR beta sequences from some 180 million T cells. Donor age, sex, ethnicity and CMV serostatus were collected together with the repertoire data. The study was designed to test whether signatures of past pathogen exposure could be identified by cataloging public T cell receptors. To study patterns of TCR occurrence, a later analysis re-analyzed previously published TCR beta repertoires from under 750 donors and added high-resolution HLA genotyping. The number of typed donors differed by locus: about 620-630 for A, B, C, DRB1 and DQB1; 522 for DQA1; 606 for DPA1; and some 470 for DPB1. In addition to the first cohort of several hundred subjects, a separate validation cohort of about 120 different subjects was used. Both class I and class II loci were covered by HLA typing, at four-digit resolution. Rather than using new phenotypic data, the later analysis identified candidate immune exposures from TCR beta sequences and from how often those sequences occurred across donors. The T cell repertoires of 666 subjects were profiled by immunosequencing and related to cytomegalovirus serostatus. Because of strong linkage in the cohort, five DR-DQ haplotypes were treated as single units for association and clustering. To predict cytomegalovirus infection status, the study combined high-throughput TCR immunosequencing, statistical association of individual TCRs with disease status, and machine learning. In an earlier analysis of 500 to 650 of the donors, high-throughput TCR beta sequencing was used to judge whether each TCR beta V gene segment behaved as functional or pseudogenic. Of the 300 to 500 genotyped donors, approximately 80% were placed in the genetic ancestry cluster associated with self-reported Caucasian donors. All discovery cohort repertoires had been generated using a single sequencing platform. On average, around 240,000 unique TCR beta nucleotide sequences were sequenced per donor among a few hundred genotyped donors of the cohort, with 15% to 20% of those sequences being non-productive. Genome-wide SNP genotypes for about 65% of the roughly 700 donors were used in a later genetic analysis, which treated that subset as a discovery cohort. About 300 gigabases of sequencing data and approximately 92 million unique TCR sequences made up an early release that covered under 750 HLA-typed donors.

As regards this clone: This receptor's antigen is unknown. Base qualities were left out, and no much larger clone turns up one base away.

The germline V gene sets CDR1 to MNHNS and CDR2 to SASEGT. V is shortened by 8 bases, J by 3 bases, and the region joining them spans 13 bases. There are 13 amino acids in the CDR3, from cysteine to phenylalanine inclusive. The CDR3 DNA has 39 bases and is translated from base 1. Study-wide findings and limitations: When HLA alleles, especially DR and DQ, strongly co-occurred, attributing TCR associations to individual alleles was difficult. In vitro tests confirmed that a few of the cytomegalovirus-associated TCR beta chains recognize cytomegalovirus antigens. Because some donors lacked HLA typing at each locus, the association tests relied only on the typed subset. A later analysis associated about 16,000 TCR beta sequences with specific HLA alleles at a false discovery rate of 0.05. A later analysis found that HLA-associated TCR beta chains were more clonally expanded and had lower generation probabilities than equally common non-associated chains. Linkage disequilibrium might explain the correlated functional status among segregating V segments, but an unknown experimental factor could not be ruled out. According to a later genetic analysis, donors in an Asian-associated ancestry cluster had fewer N-insertions in productive TCRs than the approximately 650-donor mean. Cytomegalovirus status was reported to be diagnosed by the classifier with high specificity and sensitivity in both the original and validation cohorts. A further reported finding was that TCR beta sequences accurately predicted the HLA-A and HLA-B alleles for most subjects in the first cohort. The presence/absence analyses assumed that sequencing depth was roughly uniform across donors, and that assumption may not be true. The sequencing pipeline was judged likely to have produced a cluster of highly shared sequence variants as a technical artifact. The study gave a list of 150 to 200 TCR beta chains associated with cytomegalovirus. An association between a missense DCLRE1C variant and V-gene and J-gene trimming of TCR beta chains was found in a later genetic analysis and replicated in an independent cohort. Because the 87-base-pair reads could not distinguish some IMGT-functional V segments, including TRBV6-2 and TRBV6-3, those segments were excluded. CMV serostatus was the only immune exposure information available for the cohort. According to the authors, the approach could potentially be generalized to other disease states and immunological phenotypes. Roughly 17 rarely observed V segments, including chromosome 9 orphons, were excluded from the earlier analysis of 550 to 700 of the donors because counts were too low. A later analysis reported that several top co-occurrence clusters appeared linked to parvovirus B19, influenza, CMV and Epstein-Barr virus. A later analysis found that TCR association rates varied across HLA loci, with DRB1 alleles showing the most associated TCRs and HLA-C alleles the fewest. Only TCR beta chains were sequenced in this cohort, and the absence of alpha or paired-chain data limited detectable features. Broadly in line with IMGT annotations, most TCR beta V segments showed up in productive rearrangements about 87% or about 30% of the time in an earlier analysis of approximately 600 of the donors. According to a later analysis, most CMV-associated TCR beta chains appeared to be HLA-restricted, and the HLA associations seemed to be driven largely by CMV exposure. Most TCR sequences were seen in very few donors, while some public TCRs were found in many individuals.

Library preparation used the immunoSEQ multiplex PCR assay. For the multiplex PCR, a mixture combining 60 forward primers for TCR Vbeta segments and 13 reverse primers for TCR Jbeta segments was used. A multiplex PCR assay on genomic DNA amplified the CDR3 region of rearranged TCR beta genes. On the Illumina HiSeq System, the amplified TCR beta libraries were sequenced as 87-base-pair reads. On the authors' methods: Across the 500 to 750 repertoires, a later analysis counted 80 million or so unique TCR beta chains, around 11 million of which were shared by at least two donors. A nearest-neighbor algorithm error-corrected the raw reads and collapsed the reads into unique sequences, merging closely related sequences to remove PCR and sequencing errors. V, D and J gene segments were assigned by aligning CDR3 sequences to IMGT reference sequences. Each retained sequence needed at least a six-nucleotide match to both a V gene segment and a J gene segment. Rearrangements were called productive when the CDR3 lacked stop codons and stayed in frame with V and J; all others were non-productive. CDR3 was defined by IMGT convention, running from the second conserved V-encoded cysteine to the conserved J-encoded phenylalanine. The earlier analysis of about 590 of the donors excluded sequences that lacked an unambiguous match to a single V gene segment. In an earlier analysis of 500 to 750 of the donors, V segments were called functional above 56.7% productive rearrangements and were called segregating when the between-donor standard deviation exceeded 5%. A statistical classification framework was built for diagnosing cytomegalovirus status from the catalog of TCR beta chain sequences. In a later analysis, TCR nucleotide sequences were compared against IMGT/GENE-DB human TR gene sequences so that V and J genes could be assigned. In a later analysis, CDR3 sequences and most-parsimonious VDJ recombination scenarios were assigned using the TCRdist pipeline. In a later analysis, every TCR beta chain was defined by the combination of its CDR3 amino acid sequence and its V-gene family, and reads without a unique V-gene family were dropped. To address suspected cross-contamination and a sequencing artifact, a later analysis removed 550 to 750 highly shared, low-generation-probability nucleotide sequences. In a later analysis, a clonal expansion index was calculated for each public chain from normalized within-repertoire ranks of inferred template counts. In a later analysis, generation probabilities were computed with a VDJ recombination model fitted to out-of-frame rearrangements, and the resulting probabilities were checked against IGoR. A later analysis scored TCR-TCR, TCR-HLA and TCR-CMV co-occurrence with hypergeometric tests, applying a repertoire-size bias correction to TCR pairs. A later analysis estimated false discovery rates by permuting HLA or CMV assignments 20 times. A later analysis grouped co-occurring TCRs with DBSCAN, adding TCRdist sequence similarity when clustering within HLA-allele-positive subsets. Repertoires with fewer than 30,000 or more than 120,000 public chains were left out of co-occurrence clustering, as were five repertoires with anomalous nucleotide sharing. The table was pulled from immuneACCESS by TCRdb, which kept in-frame rearrangements only. Such tables lose some clones; where checked, under half of the loss comes from unresolved V genes, and the rest has no known cause. D and trimming were read from the DNA, whereas the V and J calls and clone size are those reported in that table. This sample has 55,000 to 80,000 clones in its table, and 68% of those were observed once. In total, the top ten clones hold approximately 2.2% of the sample.

The cohort was made up of approximately 670 healthy bone marrow donors. At the time of sampling, every cohort member was nominally healthy, though immune exposures that went unrecorded were likely present. The donor was CMV seronegative and belonged to the group of 320 or so seronegative cohort members. A peripheral blood sample was provided by each donor, and peripheral blood mononuclear cells were used for TCR beta sequencing. Genomic DNA extraction from the blood cell samples was performed with the Qiagen DNeasy Blood Extraction Kit. Sequences were obtained from PBMCs. This receptor chain uses TRBV6-1 and TRBJ2-5, with a weak D call of TRBD2 (5 bases match). This TCR came from a woman under 40 in good health and CMV-seronegative. This receptor has the CDR3 CASESSGKETQYF. The nucleotides read TGTGCCAGCGAATCTTCGGGGAAAGAGACCCAGTACTTC.